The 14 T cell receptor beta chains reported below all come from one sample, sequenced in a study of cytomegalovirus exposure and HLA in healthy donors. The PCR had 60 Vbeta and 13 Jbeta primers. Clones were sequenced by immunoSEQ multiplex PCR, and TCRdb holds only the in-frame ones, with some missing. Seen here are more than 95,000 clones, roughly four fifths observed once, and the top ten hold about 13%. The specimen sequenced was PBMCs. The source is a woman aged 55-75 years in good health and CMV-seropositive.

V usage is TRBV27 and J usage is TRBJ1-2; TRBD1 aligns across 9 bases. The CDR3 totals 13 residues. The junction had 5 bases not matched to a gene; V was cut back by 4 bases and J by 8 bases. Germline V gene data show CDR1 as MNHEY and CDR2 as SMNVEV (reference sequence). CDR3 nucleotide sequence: TGTGCCAGCAGTTCACAGGGGGCGGGGGGCTACACCTTC. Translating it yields CASSSQGAGGYTF.

The CDR3, as DNA: TGTGCCAGCAGCGTGGGGGGATTAGCGGGAGGTCCAGGCGAGACCCAGTACTTC. Translating gives CASSVGGLAGGPGETQYF. This chain connects TRBV2 to TRBJ2-5, with 10 bases identical to TRBD2. Germline values: CDR1 SNHLY, CDR2 FYNNEI. CDR3 size: 18 residues. The junction had 18 bases not matched to a gene; V was cut back by 6 bases and J by 5 bases.

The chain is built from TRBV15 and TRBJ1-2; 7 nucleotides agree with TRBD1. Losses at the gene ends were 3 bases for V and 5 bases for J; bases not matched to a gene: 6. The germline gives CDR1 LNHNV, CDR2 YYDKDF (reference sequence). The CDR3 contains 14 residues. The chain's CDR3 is CATSRDRLGYGYTF. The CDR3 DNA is TGTGCCACCAGCAGGGACAGGTTAGGATATGGCTACACCTTC.

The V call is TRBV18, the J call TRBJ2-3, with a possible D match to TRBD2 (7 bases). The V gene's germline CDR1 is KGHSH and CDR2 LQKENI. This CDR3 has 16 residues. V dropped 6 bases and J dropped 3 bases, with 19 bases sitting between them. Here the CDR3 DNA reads TGTGCCAGCTCGCCCCTAGGGGGGGGTCGGACAGATACGCAGTATTTT. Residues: CASSPLGGGRTDTQYF. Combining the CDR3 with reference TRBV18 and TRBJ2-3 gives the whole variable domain NAGVMQNPRHLVRRRGQEARLRCSPMKGHSHVYWYRQLPEEGLKFMVYLQKENIIDESGMPKERFSAEFPKEGPSILRIQQVVRGDSAAYFCASSPLGGGRTDTQYFGPGTRLTVL.

As DNA, the CDR3 is TGTGCCATCAGTGAGCGGCTAGCGGGAGCCAAAAACATTCAGTACTTC. Translating it yields CAISERLAGAKNIQYF. The chain combines TRBV10-3 with TRBJ2-4; 8 bases align to TRBD2. V lost 2 bases and J lost 0; bases outside the gene matches: 3. CDR3 size: 16 residues. Germline loops: CDR1 ENHRY, CDR2 SYGVKD.

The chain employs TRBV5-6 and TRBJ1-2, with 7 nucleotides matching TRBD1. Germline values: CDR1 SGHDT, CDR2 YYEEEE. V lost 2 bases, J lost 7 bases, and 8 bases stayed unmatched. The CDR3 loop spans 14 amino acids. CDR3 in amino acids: CASSFRLTGSGYTF. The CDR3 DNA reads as TGTGCCAGCAGCTTTCGATTGACAGGGTCTGGCTACACCTTC. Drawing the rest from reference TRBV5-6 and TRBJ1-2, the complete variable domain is DAGVTQSPTHLIKTRGQQVTLRCSPKSGHDTVSWYQQALGQGPQFIFQYYEEEERQRGNFPDRFSGHQFPNYSSELNVNALLLGDSALYLCASSFRLTGSGYTFGSGTRLTVV.

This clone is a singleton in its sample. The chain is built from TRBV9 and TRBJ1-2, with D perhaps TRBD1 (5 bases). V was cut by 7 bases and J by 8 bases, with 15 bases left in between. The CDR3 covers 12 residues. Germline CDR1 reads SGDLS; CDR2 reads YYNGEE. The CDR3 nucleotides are TGTGCCAGCGCGACCACCCAGGGAGGCTACACCTTC. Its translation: CASATTQGGYTF.

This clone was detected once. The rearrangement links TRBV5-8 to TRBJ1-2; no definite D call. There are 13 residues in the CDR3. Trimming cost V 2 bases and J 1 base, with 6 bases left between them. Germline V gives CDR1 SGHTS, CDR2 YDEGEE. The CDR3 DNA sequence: TGTGCCAGCAGCTTCGGCGGTAACTATGGCTACACCTTC. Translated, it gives CASSFGGNYGYTF.

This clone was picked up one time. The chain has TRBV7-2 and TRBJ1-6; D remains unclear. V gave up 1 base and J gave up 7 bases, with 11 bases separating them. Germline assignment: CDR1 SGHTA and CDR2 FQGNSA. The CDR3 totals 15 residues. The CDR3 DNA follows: TGTGCCAGCAGCTTAGTTCTAAACAGCAATTCACCCCTCCACTTT. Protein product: CASSLVLNSNSPLHF.

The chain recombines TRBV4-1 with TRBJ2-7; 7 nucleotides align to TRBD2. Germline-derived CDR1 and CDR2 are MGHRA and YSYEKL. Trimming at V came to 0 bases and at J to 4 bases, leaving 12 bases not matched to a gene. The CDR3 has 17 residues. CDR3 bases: TGCGCCAGCAGCCAAGACCTAGCGGCGGGAGTCTCGTACGAGCAGTACTTC. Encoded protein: CASSQDLAAGVSYEQYF.

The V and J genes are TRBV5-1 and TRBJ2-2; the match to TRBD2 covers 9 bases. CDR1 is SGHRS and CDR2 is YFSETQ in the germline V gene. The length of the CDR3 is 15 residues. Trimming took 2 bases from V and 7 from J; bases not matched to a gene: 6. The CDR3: CASSFLAGGFGELFF. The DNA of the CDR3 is TGCGCCAGCAGCTTCCTGGCGGGGGGGTTCGGGGAGCTGTTTTTT.

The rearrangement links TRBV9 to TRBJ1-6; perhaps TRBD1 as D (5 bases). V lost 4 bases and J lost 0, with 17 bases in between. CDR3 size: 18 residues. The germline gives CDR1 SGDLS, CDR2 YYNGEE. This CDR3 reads CASSPTPGVGSYNSPLHF. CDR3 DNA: TGTGCCAGCAGCCCAACTCCGGGGGTCGGCTCCTATAATTCACCCCTCCACTTT.

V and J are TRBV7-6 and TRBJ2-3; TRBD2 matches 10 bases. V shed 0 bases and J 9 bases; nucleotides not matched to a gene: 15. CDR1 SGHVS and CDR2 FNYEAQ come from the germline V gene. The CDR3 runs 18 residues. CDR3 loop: CASSLANLAGGRADTQYF. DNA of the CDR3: TGTGCCAGCAGCTTAGCGAACTTAGCGGGGGGCAGGGCGGACACGCAGTATTTT.

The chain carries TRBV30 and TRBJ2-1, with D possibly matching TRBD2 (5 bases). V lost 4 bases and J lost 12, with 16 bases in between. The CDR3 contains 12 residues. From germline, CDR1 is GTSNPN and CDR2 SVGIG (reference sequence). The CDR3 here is CAWTANSRGQFF. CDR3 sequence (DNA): TGTGCCTGGACCGCCAACTCCCGGGGGCAGTTCTTC.